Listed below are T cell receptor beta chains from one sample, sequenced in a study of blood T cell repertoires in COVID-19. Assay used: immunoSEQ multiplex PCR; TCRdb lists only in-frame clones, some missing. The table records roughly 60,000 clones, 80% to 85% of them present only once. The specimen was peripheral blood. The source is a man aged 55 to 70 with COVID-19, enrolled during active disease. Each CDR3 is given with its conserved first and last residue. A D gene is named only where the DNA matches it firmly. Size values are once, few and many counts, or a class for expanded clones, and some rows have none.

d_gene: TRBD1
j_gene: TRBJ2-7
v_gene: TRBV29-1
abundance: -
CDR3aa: CSVERTGSYEQYF
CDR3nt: TGCAGCGTTGAAAGGACAGGGTCCTACGAGCAGTACTTC

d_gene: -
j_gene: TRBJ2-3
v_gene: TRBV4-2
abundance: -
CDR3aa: CASSQTGSTDTQYF
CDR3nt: TGTGCCAGCAGCCAAACTGGTAGCACAGATACGCAGTATTTT

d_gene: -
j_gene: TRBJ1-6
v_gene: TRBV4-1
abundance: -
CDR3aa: CASSLGAPRGVGSPLHF
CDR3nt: TGCGCCAGCAGCCTAGGCGCCCCCAGGGGCGTGGGTTCACCCCTCCACTTT

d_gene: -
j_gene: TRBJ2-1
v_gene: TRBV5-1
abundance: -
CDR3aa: CASSLEGHEWNEQFF
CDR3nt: TGCGCCAGCAGCTTGGAGGGACATGAGTGGAATGAGCAGTTCTTC

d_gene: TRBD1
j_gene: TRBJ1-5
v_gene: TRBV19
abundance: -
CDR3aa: CASSIDRDSYQPQHF
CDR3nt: TGTGCCAGTAGTATCGACCGGGACAGTTATCAGCCCCAGCATTTT

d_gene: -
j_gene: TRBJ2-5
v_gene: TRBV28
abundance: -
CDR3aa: CASRGASRLETQYF
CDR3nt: TGTGCCAGCAGAGGGGCTAGTAGATTAGAGACCCAGTACTTC

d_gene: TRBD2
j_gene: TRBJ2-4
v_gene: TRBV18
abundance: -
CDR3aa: CASSLQGLATRSKNIQYF
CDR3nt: TGTGCCAGCTCACTACAGGGACTAGCGACTCGATCCAAAAACATTCAGTACTTC

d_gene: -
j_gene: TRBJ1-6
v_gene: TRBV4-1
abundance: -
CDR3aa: CASSQVYVVISPLHF
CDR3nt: TGCGCCAGCAGCCAAGTGTACGTAGTAATTTCACCCCTCCACTTT

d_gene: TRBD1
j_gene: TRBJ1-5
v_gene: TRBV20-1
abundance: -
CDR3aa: CSASAPLGQGEHF
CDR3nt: TGCAGTGCTAGTGCTCCTCTAGGACAGGGCGAGCATTTT

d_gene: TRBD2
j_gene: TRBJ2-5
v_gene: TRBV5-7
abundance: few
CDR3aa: CASSSLGEGYQETQYF
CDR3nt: TGTGCCAGCAGCTCCTTAGGGGAGGGCTACCAAGAGACCCAGTACTTC

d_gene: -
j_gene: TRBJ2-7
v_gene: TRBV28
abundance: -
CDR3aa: CASIRPPGNEQYF
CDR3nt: TGTGCCAGCATCCGACCCCCAGGGAACGAGCAGTACTTC

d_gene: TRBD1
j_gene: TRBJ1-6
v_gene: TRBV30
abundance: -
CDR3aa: CAGKLQGNNSPLHF
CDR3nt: TGTGCCGGGAAGCTACAGGGGAATAATTCACCCCTCCACTTT

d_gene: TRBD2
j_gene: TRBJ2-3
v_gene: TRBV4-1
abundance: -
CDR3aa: CASTPSGGAGDTQYF
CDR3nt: TGCGCCAGCACCCCTAGCGGGGGGGCTGGAGATACGCAGTATTTT